This T cell receptor (beta chain) was recovered during a study of T cells in Graves' hyperthyroidism and ophthalmopathy. V dropped 4 bases and J dropped 7; count of bases not matched to a gene: 7. This CDR3 has 14 residues. Germline V CDR1 and CDR2: ENHRY, SYGVKD. This clonotype has ten or more counts. Its antigen is still unknown. It was RNA transcripts that yielded the amplified TCR beta CDR3 regions. The primer set for the first-round RT-PCR of the TCR CDR3 was HTBI. From the multiplex PCR reads, TCRdb called clonotypes with MiXCR, one entry per CDR3 protein. The repertoire holds a few hundred thousand distinct CDR3 sequences, approximately 44% seen once, with around 7.7% in the top ten. Findings and limits, study-wide: Blood held most thyroid clonotypes expanded above 0.001 frequency. Ophthalmopathy was predicted by the model a median of approximately 6 months ahead of onset.

Absent ophthalmopathy progression within 18 months defined stable Graves' hyperthyroidism. Patients between 18 and 65 years old had hyperthyroidism, newly diagnosed and lasting under 2 months. The clonotype originates from a woman under 30 with Graves' hyperthyroidism. The chain links TRBV10-3 to TRBJ2-7; 10 bases align to TRBD1. Input material: peripheral blood or thyroid tissue (not recorded which). The CDR3 reads CAISGDRGTNEQYF. DNA of the CDR3: TGTGCCATCAGTGGGGACAGGGGCACCAATGAGCAGTACTTC.